The 16 T cell receptor beta chains listed next were all sequenced from one sample in a study of blood T cell repertoires in COVID-19. The method was immunoSEQ multiplex PCR; TCRdb's version includes in-frame clones alone and lacks a portion of them. The table lists over 75,000 clones, less than 85% of them singletons, with approximately 10% in the top ten. The sample was peripheral blood. Receptors were obtained from a human donor in a cohort sampled during active COVID-19.

The chain uses TRBV7-9 and TRBJ1-1; tentative D call: TRBD1 (6 bases). The germline CDR1 and CDR2 sequences are SEHNR and FQNEAQ (reference sequence). V lost 3 bases and J 1 base, leaving 9 bases between the germline ends. The CDR3 contains 14 residues. CDR3 coding DNA: TGTGCCAGCAGCTTTACAGGGTCGAACACTGAAGCTTTCTTT. Protein sequence: CASSFTGSNTEAFF.

The chain employs TRBV24-1 and TRBJ2-5, with D possibly matching TRBD1 (5 bases). V was clipped by 4 bases and J by 5 bases, with 16 bases between them. Germline assignment: CDR1 KGHDR and CDR2 SFDVKD. The CDR3 extends over 15 amino acids. CDR3 in amino acids: CATSDVRVAGETQYF. The CDR3 coding sequence is TGTGCCACCAGTGACGTCAGGGTTGCTGGCGAGACCCAGTACTTC.

The sample holds one count of this clone. This chain uses TRBV11-3 with TRBJ2-2; possible D gene TRBD2, 5 bases. Between the trimmed V and J ends, which lost 5 bases and 4 bases, there was a span of 17 bases. Germline V gene lookup returns CDR1 SGHNT and CDR2 YENEEA. This CDR3 comprises 16 residues. CDR3 coding DNA: TGTGCCAGCAGCCCTCCGGGGAGTATAGGCACCGGGGAGCTGTTTTTT. This translates into CASSPPGSIGTGELFF.

The rearrangement joins TRBV14 to TRBJ1-1, with a tentative D call TRBD1 (5 bases). V was cut by 4 bases and J by 1 base, with 7 bases left in between. CDR1 is SGHDN and CDR2 is FVKESK in the germline V gene. The CDR3 extends over 13 amino acids. The chain's CDR3 is CASSLQGNTEAFF. The CDR3 nucleotides read TGTGCCAGCAGCCTGCAGGGGAACACTGAAGCTTTCTTT.

This sequence joins TRBV5-8 and TRBJ2-6, with D maybe TRBD1 (6 bases). The CDR3 spans 18 residues. CDR1 and CDR2 (germline): SGHTS, YDEGEE. Trimming stripped 3 bases from V and 1 base from J, with 17 bases between. CDR3 nucleotide sequence: TGTGCCAGCAGCTCGAACAGGGACCTGACGTCTGGGGCCAACGTCCTGACTTTC. Amino acid sequence: CASSSNRDLTSGANVLTF.

The chain recombines TRBV10-1 with TRBJ2-7; TRBD1 matches 7 bases. CDR1 and CDR2 (germline): WNHNN, SYGVQD (reference sequence). Trimming at V came to 5 bases and at J to 2 bases, leaving 3 bases not matched to a gene. The CDR3 sequence is 13 residues long. CDR3 nucleotide sequence: TGCGCCAGCAGTCGGACAGGAACCTACGAGCAGTACTTC. It specifies CASSRTGTYEQYF.

The V and J genes are TRBV21-1 and TRBJ2-1; the D call of TRBD2 is as the table states it, not checked on the DNA. TRBV21-1 is reported as a pseudogene. The CDR3 runs 13 residues. CDR3 DNA sequence: TGTGCCAGCAGCGCCACGGGGTCGGAAATACGGTTCTTC. Translating gives CASSATGSEIRFF.

This clone was observed once. The chain couples TRBV6-5 to TRBJ2-7; D is undetermined. Germline CDR1 reads MNHEY; CDR2 reads SVGAGI. The germline V and J ends were trimmed by 0 bases and 4 bases, with 13 bases remaining between them. There are 15 residues in the CDR3. In nucleotides, the CDR3 is TGTGCCAGCAGTTACTCTCCGGAGACTTATTACGAGCAGTACTTC. Protein product: CASSYSPETYYEQYF.

V gene TRBV2 combines with J gene TRBJ2-2, with D tentatively TRBD1 (5 bases). Germline values: CDR1 SNHLY, CDR2 FYNNEI. Trimming cost V 4 bases and J 4 bases, with 13 bases left between them. This CDR3 spans 15 amino acids. The CDR3 spells CASSVNRQLTGELFF. The CDR3 DNA reads TGTGCCAGCAGTGTGAATCGACAGCTCACCGGGGAGCTGTTTTTT.

The gene calls are TRBV2 and TRBJ2-1; the match to TRBD2 covers 9 bases. The germline gives CDR1 SNHLY, CDR2 FYNNEI. CDR3 length: 13 amino acids. V lost 8 bases and J lost 10; bases outside the gene matches: 9. CDR3 sequence reads: CASGGSGGGEQFF. The DNA of the CDR3 is TGTGCCAGCGGTGGTAGCGGGGGCGGGGAGCAGTTCTTC.

This chain uses TRBV19 with TRBJ2-4; D remains unclear. V was cut by 4 bases and J by 8 bases, with 18 bases left in between. The CDR3 covers 15 residues. Germline assignment: CDR1 LNHDA and CDR2 SQIVND (reference sequence). The CDR3 spells CASSTQPSSIDIQYF. CDR3 sequence (DNA): TGTGCCAGTAGTACCCAACCTTCCAGTATCGACATTCAGTACTTC. The complete variable domain, with remaining parts taken from reference TRBV19 and TRBJ2-4, reads DGGITQSPKYLFRKEGQNVTLSCEQNLNHDAMYWYRQDPGQGLRLIYYSQIVNDFQKGDIAEGYSVSREKKESFPLTVTSAQKNPTAFYLCASSTQPSSIDIQYFGAGTRLSVL.

The J gene is TRBJ2-3, the V gene TRBV29-1, with 13 bases identical to TRBD2. The germline gives CDR1 SQVTM, CDR2 ANQGSEA. Unmatched junction bases numbered 13, after V lost 4 bases and J lost 3 bases. The CDR3 has 18 amino acids. CDR3: CSVVGTSGAGGGTDTQYF. For the CDR3, the DNA is TGCAGCGTTGTTGGGACTAGCGGGGCGGGAGGTGGGACAGATACGCAGTATTTT.

The chain employs TRBV28 and TRBJ1-4, with 8 bases lining up with TRBD1. Looked up from germline, CDR1 is MDHEN and CDR2 is SYDVKM. Trimming took 5 bases from V and 5 from J; bases not matched to a gene: 4. The CDR3 length is 14 residues. This chain's CDR3 is CASSIRQGNEKLFF. The CDR3 nucleotides read TGTGCCAGCAGTATAAGACAGGGGAATGAAAAACTGTTTTTT. Together with reference TRBV28 and TRBJ1-4, the CDR3 gives the full variable domain: DVKVTQSSRYLVKRTGEKVFLECVQDMDHENMFWYRQDPGLGLRLIYFSYDVKMKEKGDIPEGYSVSREKKERFSLILESASTNQTSMYLCASSIRQGNEKLFFGSGTQLSVL.

This clone was recorded at least ten times. The V gene is TRBV28, the J gene TRBJ1-1, with D possibly being TRBD1 (5 bases). The CDR3 loop spans 14 amino acids. CDR1 is MDHEN and CDR2 is SYDVKM in the germline V gene. V dropped 2 bases and J dropped 0 bases, with 7 bases sitting between them. CDR3 in amino acids: CASSLRGVNTEAFF. CDR3 DNA sequence: TGTGCCAGCAGTTTAAGGGGCGTGAACACTGAAGCTTTCTTT.

This clone was counted between two and nine times. This chain links TRBV11-2 with TRBJ2-2; D gene unclear. Germline V CDR1 and CDR2: SGHAT, FQNNGV. V lost 5 bases, J lost 9 bases, and 10 bases lay in between. CDR3 length equals 12 residues. The CDR3 spells CASSEALRELFF. Written as DNA, the CDR3 is TGTGCCAGCAGCGAAGCTTTAAGGGAGCTGTTTTTT.

The gene calls are TRBV5-4 and TRBJ1-1, with TRBD1 matching over 12 bases. The J segment lost 7 bases and the V segment lost 2 bases, leaving 9 bases of the junction unmatched. Germline V lookup: CDR1 SGHNT, CDR2 YYREEE (reference sequence). CDR3 length: 16 residues. CDR3 sequence (DNA): TGTGCCAGCAGCTTCGGGGGACAGGGGGCGCGGGGTGAAGCTTTCTTT. Its translation: CASSFGGQGARGEAFF.